Here is one T cell receptor beta chain with its context. What it binds is unknown. PCR used 60 Vbeta primers and 13 Jbeta primers. Method: immunoSEQ multiplex PCR; TCRdb's copy keeps in-frame clones and lacks some. Found here are fewer than 250,000 clones, around 75% of them singletons; the top ten hold 1.8%. The CDR3 is made up of 15 amino acids. Germline values: CDR1 SGHDT, CDR2 YYEEEE. With 3 bases removed from V and 0 bases from J, the gap between germline ends came to 13 bases. The data were taken from a study of cytomegalovirus exposure and HLA in healthy donors. In the study overall: An earlier analysis identified fewer than 130 million unique TCR beta sequences in 150 million to 200 million T cells.

Study-level findings and limits: The study recorded over 150 TCR beta chains that were cytomegalovirus-associated. Within a later analysis, the majority of CMV-associated TCR beta chains appeared HLA-restricted.

This sequence joins TRBV5-6 and TRBJ2-7; the D gene is possibly TRBD1 (6 bases). Sequencing was performed on PBMCs. This TCR was sampled from a woman aged 25 to 39 in good health and CMV-seronegative. The CDR3 nucleotides read TGTGCCAGCAGCTCCAGGGGTGATCCCTCCTACGAGCAGTACTTC. Amino acid sequence: CASSSRGDPSYEQYF.